The rows below give T cell receptor beta chains drawn from one sample of a study of control samples from healthy donors and cancer patients. Assay used: immunoSEQ multiplex PCR; TCRdb lists only in-frame clones, some missing. This table has fewer than 60,000 clones, 90% to 95% appearing once. The sequenced sample was blood. The receptor source for this set is a man aged 25-45 years in good health. The CDR3 runs from the conserved cysteine through the conserved F or W. D genes are given only for firm matches. Not every row has a clone size; where given, it reads once, few, many or a size class.

TRBV3-1/TRBV3-2	18	TRBJ2-3	NA	TRBD2	CASSQIGTSGRKTDTQYF	TGTGCCAGCAGTCAGATCGGGACTAGCGGGAGGAAAACAGATACGCAGTATTTT
TRBV2	14	TRBJ1-2	NA	TRBD1	CASKLAGGAEGYTF	TGTGCCAGCAAGTTGGCAGGGGGCGCAGAGGGCTACACCTTC
TRBV6-1	15	TRBJ2-5	NA	NA	CASSETRAEGVTQYF	TGTGCCAGCAGTGAAACACGGGCAGAGGGGGTGACCCAGTACTTC
TRBV5-1	13	TRBJ1-1	NA	NA	CASSLGLSTEAFF	TGCGCCAGCAGCTTAGGCCTTTCGACTGAAGCTTTCTTT
TRBV2	12	TRBJ2-3	NA	NA	CAGTRTGYEEYF	TGTGCCGGCACCCGAACTGGATACGAGGAGTATTTT
TRBV7-9	15	TRBJ2-7	NA	NA	CASSLVGRSVYEQYF	TGTGCCAGCAGCTTAGTGGGCAGGTCGGTCTACGAGCAGTACTTC
TRBV5-1	14	TRBJ2-5	NA	TRBD1	CASSGGQYGETQYF	TGCGCCAGCAGCGGGGGACAGTATGGGGAGACCCAGTACTTC
TRBV2	11	TRBJ1-2	NA	TRBD1	CASRTGGAYTF	TGTGCCAGCAGGACAGGGGGCGCCTACACCTTC
TRBV11-2	12	TRBJ2-1	NA	NA	CASSLNYNEQFF	TGTGCCAGCAGCTTAAACTACAATGAGCAGTTCTTC
TRBV28	15	TRBJ1-1	NA	TRBD1	CASSLGRGRNTEAFF	TGTGCCAGCAGTTTGGGGAGGGGGCGGAACACTGAAGCTTTCTTT
TRBV6-2/TRBV6-3	15	TRBJ1-5	NA	NA	CASSYALNSNQPQHF	TGTGCCAGCAGTTACGCTCTGAATAGCAATCAGCCCCAGCATTTT
TRBV27	16	TRBJ1-1	NA	NA	CASSLMGIGVNTEAFF	TGTGCCAGCAGTTTAATGGGAATCGGCGTGAACACTGAAGCTTTCTTT
TRBV23-1	17	TRBJ2-1	once	TRBD2	CASSQSESGSSSNEQFF	TGCGCCAGCAGTCAATCAGAAAGCGGGAGTTCTTCGAACGAGCAGTTCTTC
TRBV28	16	TRBJ1-2	NA	TRBD1	CASSPTGGKGNYGYTF	TGTGCCAGCAGTCCGACAGGGGGCAAGGGGAACTATGGCTACACCTTC
TRBV5-1	16	TRBJ2-7	NA	NA	CASRPDSQELSYEQYF	TGCGCCAGCAGACCGGACAGTCAAGAACTCTCCTACGAGCAGTACTTC
TRBV28	17	TRBJ2-3	NA	TRBD1	CASSFSPGQEILNTQYF	TGTGCCAGCAGTTTCTCCCCCGGACAGGAGATTTTGAATACGCAGTATTTT
TRBV19	12	TRBJ2-3	NA	NA	CASSTQADTQYF	TGTGCCAGTAGTACACAGGCAGATACGCAGTATTTT
TRBV7-9	14	TRBJ2-2	NA	NA	CASSFTAVSGELFF	TGTGCCAGCAGCTTCACCGCGGTGAGCGGGGAGCTGTTTTTT
TRBV6-5	13	TRBJ1-5	NA	NA	CASSRDKNQPQHF	TGTGCCAGCAGTAGGGACAAGAATCAGCCCCAGCATTTT
TRBV6-2/TRBV6-3	13	TRBJ2-7	NA	NA	CASSYPYPTEQYF	TGTGCCAGCAGTTACCCCTATCCTACCGAGCAGTACTTC
TRBV18	16	TRBJ1-2	NA	NA	CASSMGRGGQLDGYTF	TGTGCCAGCTCAATGGGCAGGGGCGGTCAACTGGATGGCTACACCTTC
TRBV29-1	14	TRBJ2-5	NA	TRBD2	CSVGLAGPQETQYF	TGCAGCGTAGGACTAGCGGGACCCCAAGAGACCCAGTACTTC
TRBV11-2	16	TRBJ1-5	NA	TRBD1	CASSLAGQGGNQPQHF	TGTGCCAGCAGCTTAGCGGGACAGGGTGGCAATCAGCCCCAGCATTTT
TRBV10-3	14	TRBJ1-6	NA	NA	CAISGQQEASPLHF	TGTGCCATCAGTGGTCAACAGGAGGCTTCACCCCTCCACTTT